This record looks at one T cell receptor beta chain sequence and its context. Its matching antigen is unknown. Germline V CDR1 and CDR2: SGHDT, YYEEEE. The CDR3 extends over 15 amino acids. V lost 0 bases, J lost 8 bases, and 14 bases lay in between. The entry originates in a study of a mutant IDH1 vaccine in newly diagnosed glioma. Study background: Treated patients, averaging roughly 40 years, were around 62% male and about 38% female.

Stated time point: week 11, during vaccination. One vaccine dose held 300 ug of mutant IDH1 20-mer peptide and came with topical imiquimod. The repertoire was sequenced with immunoSEQ multiplex PCR; TCRdb's copy has only in-frame clones and lacks some. Found here are about 64,000 clones, approximately 84% of them singletons; the top ten hold about 9%. This chain connects TRBV5-6 to TRBJ1-4, with D tentatively TRBD1 (5 bases). Source: PBMCs, taken from a glioma patient whose treatment included an IDH1 peptide vaccine. The receptor was derived from a woman aged 45-65 years with glioma. CDR3 in DNA: TGTGCCAGCAGCTTGGTATCAGGGTTAAAAGAAAAACTGTTTTTT. Translating gives CASSLVSGLKEKLFF.